The following is a TCR beta chain sequence with its context. Its antigen is unknown. In the PCR, 60 Vbeta and 13 Jbeta primers were used. Sequencing was performed with immunoSEQ multiplex PCR; in TCRdb, only in-frame clones are kept and a portion is missing. The profile shows roughly 120,000 clones, over 70% of them singletons. V lost 9 bases and J 9 bases, leaving 18 bases between the germline ends. Germline-derived CDR1 and CDR2 are LNHDA and SQIVND (reference sequence). CDR3 length: 14 residues. The sample comes from a study of cytomegalovirus exposure and HLA in healthy donors. Study results and limitations: Most CMV-associated TCR beta chains appeared HLA-restricted in a later analysis. Fewer than 20,000 TCR beta sequences were associated with HLA alleles at 0.05 false discovery rate in a later analysis. The authors reported that TCR beta sequences could predict HLA-A and HLA-B alleles. These predictions were accurate for most subjects in the first cohort. In vitro assays verified that three CMV-associated chains recognized CMV antigens specifically.

Sequencing was carried out using PBMCs. This TCR was sampled from a woman in her 40s in good health and CMV-seropositive. The chain combines TRBV19 with TRBJ1-6; TRBD1 might be the D (5 bases). The CDR3: CASETGQGGSPLHF. CDR3 DNA sequence: TGTGCCAGCGAAACCGGGCAGGGAGGTTCACCCCTCCACTTT.